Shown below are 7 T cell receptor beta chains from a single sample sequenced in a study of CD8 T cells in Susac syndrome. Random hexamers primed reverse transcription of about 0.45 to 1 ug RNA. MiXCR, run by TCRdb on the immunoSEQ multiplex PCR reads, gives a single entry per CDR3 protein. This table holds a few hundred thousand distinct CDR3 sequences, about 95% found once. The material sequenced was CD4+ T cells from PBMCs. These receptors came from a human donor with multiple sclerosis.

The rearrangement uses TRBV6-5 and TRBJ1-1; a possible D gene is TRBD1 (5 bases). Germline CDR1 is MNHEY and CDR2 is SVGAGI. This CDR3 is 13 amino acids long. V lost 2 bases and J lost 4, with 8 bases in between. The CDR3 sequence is CASSYEGTTEAFF. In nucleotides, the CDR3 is TGTGCCAGCAGTTACGAAGGGACCACTGAAGCTTTCTTT.

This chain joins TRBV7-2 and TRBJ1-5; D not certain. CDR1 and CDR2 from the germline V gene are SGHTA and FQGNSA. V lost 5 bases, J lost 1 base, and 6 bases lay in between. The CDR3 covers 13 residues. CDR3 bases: TGTGCCAGCAGCCGGATGAGCAATCAGCCCCAGCATTTT. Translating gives CASSRMSNQPQHF.

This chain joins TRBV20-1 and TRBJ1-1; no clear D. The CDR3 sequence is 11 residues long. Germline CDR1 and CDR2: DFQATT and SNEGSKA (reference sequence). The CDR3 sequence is CRSDWNTEAFF. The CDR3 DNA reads TGCAGATCAGACTGGAACACTGAAGCTTTCTTT.

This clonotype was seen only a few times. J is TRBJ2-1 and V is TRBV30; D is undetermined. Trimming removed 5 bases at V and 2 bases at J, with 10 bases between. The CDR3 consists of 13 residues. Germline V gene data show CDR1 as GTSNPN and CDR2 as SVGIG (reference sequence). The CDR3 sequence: CAWVGSPYNEQFF. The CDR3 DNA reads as TGTGCCTGGGTCGGGTCCCCCTACAATGAGCAGTTCTTC.

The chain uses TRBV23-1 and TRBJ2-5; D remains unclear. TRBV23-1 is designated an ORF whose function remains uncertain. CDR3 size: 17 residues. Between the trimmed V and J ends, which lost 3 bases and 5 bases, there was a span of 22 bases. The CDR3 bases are TGCGCCAGCAGTCAGTTGCCTAGACACTCCATAGGCGAGACCCAGTACTTC. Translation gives CASSQLPRHSIGETQYF.

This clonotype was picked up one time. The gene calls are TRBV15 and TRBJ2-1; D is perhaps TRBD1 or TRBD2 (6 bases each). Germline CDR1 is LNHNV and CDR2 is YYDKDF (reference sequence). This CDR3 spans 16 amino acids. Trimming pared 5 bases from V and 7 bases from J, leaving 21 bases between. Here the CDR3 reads CATSLRGTPMGNEQFF. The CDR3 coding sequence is TGTGCCACCAGCTTAAGGGGGACTCCCATGGGTAATGAGCAGTTCTTC.

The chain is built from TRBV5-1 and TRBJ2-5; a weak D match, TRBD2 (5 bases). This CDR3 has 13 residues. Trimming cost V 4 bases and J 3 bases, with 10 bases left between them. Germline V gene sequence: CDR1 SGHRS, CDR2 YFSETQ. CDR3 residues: CASSPAREETQYF. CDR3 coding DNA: TGCGCCAGCAGCCCCGCGAGGGAAGAGACCCAGTACTTC. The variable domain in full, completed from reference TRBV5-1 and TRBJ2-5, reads KAGVTQTPRYLIKTRGQQVTLSCSPISGHRSVSWYQQTPGQGLQFLFEYFSETQRNKGNFPGRFSGRQFSNSRSEMNVSTLELGDSALYLCASSPAREETQYFGPGTRLLVL.